The 18 T cell receptor beta chains given below trace back to one sample, sequenced in a study of prognosis after radiotherapy for stage I lung cancer. It was by two-round multiplex PCR that TCR beta CDR3 was amplified from genomic DNA. First-round PCR, the initial amplification, used primers specific to each TRBV and TRBJ gene. TCRdb re-called the multiplex PCR reads through MiXCR, storing one row per CDR3 protein. Among 10,000 to 13,000 distinct CDR3 sequences listed, 45% to 65% were seen once. Sequencing was performed on PBMCs, taken before or after stereotactic body radiation therapy (not recorded which). The receptor set was obtained from a donor aged 50 or older with non-small cell lung cancer.

The chain recombines TRBV7-8 with TRBJ2-7; D might be TRBD1 or TRBD2, each matching 6 bases. In germline, CDR1 is SGHVS, CDR2 FQNEAQ. V lost 4 bases, J lost 3 bases, and 22 bases lay in between. The CDR3 contains 17 residues. The CDR3 loop reads CASSYYPLRGDNYEQYF. For the CDR3, the DNA is TGTGCCAGCAGCTACTACCCGCTGCGCGGGGACAACTACGAGCAGTACTTC.

Notes on this clonotype: At one boundary the junction diverges from the germline segment, which might be a read error. The genes are TRBV19 and TRBJ1-5; 7 positions match TRBD1. The germline V gene has CDR1 LNHDA and CDR2 SQIVND (reference sequence). CDR3 length: 16 amino acids. The CDR3 protein is CASSMAVDRINQPHHF. DNA for the CDR3: TGTGCCAGTAGTATGGCGGTGGACAGGATTAATCAGCCCCATCATTTT.

Details on this clonotype: The junction and the germline gene differ at one end; a read error may be behind it. The V gene is TRBV7-9, the J gene TRBJ2-5; D may be TRBD1 (6 bases). The CDR3 length is 12 residues. Germline V lookup: CDR1 SEHNR, CDR2 FQNEAQ (reference sequence). CDR3 bases: TGTGCCAGCAGCTTAGATGGGACACGGCGGTTCTTC. Translated: CASSLDGTRRFF.

This clonotype counts as medium-sized. The chain is built from TRBV5-5 and TRBJ2-1; D remains unclear. The germline gives CDR1 SGHKS, CDR2 YYEKEE (reference sequence). V was pared by 0 bases and J by 7 bases, with 17 bases between. This CDR3 region has 16 residues. This CDR3 is CASSLGMHTTENEQFF. CDR3 in DNA: TGTGCCAGCAGCTTGGGAATGCATACAACAGAAAATGAGCAGTTCTTC.

Turning to this clonotype: Sequence at one end of the junction differs from germline and may be a read error. The chain employs TRBV11-2 and TRBJ2-2; 8 bases fit TRBD1. This CDR3 has 16 residues. Germline V CDR1 and CDR2: SGHAT, FQNNGV. CDR3 loop: CASSLRTGSKTVELFF. CDR3 coding DNA: TGTGCCAGCAGCCTCCGGACAGGGAGTAAGACCGTGGAGCTGTTTTTT.

To note about this clonotype: An end of the junction does not agree with germline; a read error may underlie this. The rearrangement links TRBV11-2 to TRBJ1-1; TRBD1 matches 7 bases. Germline V gene sequence: CDR1 SGHAT, CDR2 FQNNGV. This CDR3 is built from 13 residues. CDR3 amino acids: CASTDDRATEAFF. The CDR3 DNA sequence: TGTGCAAGCACCGATGACAGGGCCACTGAAGCTTTCTTT.

The chain has TRBV14 and TRBJ2-7; D tentatively reads TRBD1 or TRBD2 (5 bases each). CDR3 size: 16 residues. Germline CDR1 and CDR2: SGHDN and FVKESK. Deletions cut 1 base from V and 3 bases from J, with 16 bases between. CDR3 region: CASSQGGRGGFYEQYF. CDR3 DNA: TGTGCCAGCAGCCAAGGGGGCCGGGGTGGTTTCTACGAGCAGTACTTC.

As to this clonotype: With a far larger clone one base away, a read error is the likely cause. The chain has TRBV10-3 and TRBJ2-1; D uncertain. The CDR3 has 14 amino acids. The germline V gene has CDR1 ENHRY and CDR2 SYGVKD. CDR3 bases: TGTGCCAGCAGTTGTAGGGTTGGTTACAATGAGCAGTTCTTC. This encodes CASSCRVGYNEQFF.

As concerns this clonotype: The junction departs from the called germline gene at one end, perhaps through a read error. J is TRBJ1-1 and V is TRBV5-8; D not resolved. Germline lookup yields CDR1 SGHTS and CDR2 YDEGEE. The CDR3 extends over 14 amino acids. The CDR3 sequence: CASSFWGVNTEAFF. The CDR3 DNA reads TGTGCCAGCAGCTTTTGGGGTGTAAACACTGAAGCGTTCTTT.

Relative to its sample, this clonotype is medium-sized (0.01 to 0.1%). One end of the junction does not line up with germline, which may come from a read error. The genes are TRBV5-4 and TRBJ2-2; 16 bases agree with TRBD2. CDR1 SGHNT and CDR2 YYREEE come from the germline V gene (reference sequence). CDR3 length: 16 residues. The CDR3 DNA sequence: TGTGCCAGCAGTTTGGGACTAGCGGGGGGGCCCGGGGAGCTGTTTTTT. The encoded protein is CASSLGLAGGPGELFF.

As concerns this clonotype: One end of the junction varies from germline; a read error may be responsible. The rearrangement uses TRBV6-1 and TRBJ2-2, with no clear D. This CDR3 has 13 amino acids. The germline V gene has CDR1 MNHNS and CDR2 SASEGT. CDR3 sequence (DNA): TGTGCCATCAGTCCCTGGAACACCGGGGAGCTGTTTTTT. It specifies CAISPWNTGELFF.

Relative to its sample, this clonotype is medium-sized. The chain couples TRBV7-9 to TRBJ2-2; 7 bases agree with TRBD2. This CDR3 has 15 amino acids. Losses at the gene ends were 6 bases for V and 15 bases for J; bases not matched to a gene: 19. Germline V gene lookup returns CDR1 SEHNR and CDR2 FQNEAQ (reference sequence). DNA of the CDR3: TGTGCCAGCAGGGGTGGTGGAGGGACTACGAATCAGATGTTTTTT. As protein: CASRGGGGTTNQMFF.

The V gene is TRBV12-3 or TRBV12-4, the J gene TRBJ1-6; D uncertain. Trimming took 1 base from V and 2 from J, leaving 6 bases between them. This CDR3 region has 15 residues. The CDR3 sequence is CASSLGGAYNSPLHF. In DNA form, the CDR3 reads TGTGCCAGCAGTTTAGGGGGAGCCTATAATTCACCCCTCCACTTT.

As regards this clonotype: It differs at one base from a far larger clone, so likely a read error. The chain carries TRBV6-2 or TRBV6-3 and TRBJ1-5; D might be TRBD1 (6 bases). This CDR3 spans 15 amino acids. Germline V gene sequence: CDR1 MNHEY, CDR2 SVGEGT. The CDR3 DNA reads as TGTGCCAGCAGCAGTAAGTGGGGGGCAAATCAGCACCAGCATTTT. This codes for CASSSKWGANQHQHF.

The chain uses TRBV6-1 and TRBJ1-5, with 10 bases matching TRBD1. V dropped 5 bases and J dropped 7; count of bases not matched to a gene: 5. CDR3 length: 14 amino acids. Germline CDR1 and CDR2: MNHNS and SASEGT. The CDR3 nucleotides are TGTGCCAGCAGTCAGGACAGGGGGAGCCAGCCCCAGCATTTT. As protein: CASSQDRGSQPQHF.

This clonotype qualifies as medium-sized. V is TRBV27 and J is TRBJ1-6; D ambiguous. The length of the CDR3 is 12 residues. V lost 7 bases and J 7 bases, leaving 8 bases between the germline ends. CDR1 MNHEY and CDR2 SMNVEV come from the germline V gene (reference sequence). In DNA form, the CDR3 reads TGTGCCAGCACGCGGGTAAATTCACCCCTCCACTTT. Amino acid sequence: CASTRVNSPLHF.

The table lists this clonotype with many counts. The chain's CDR3 is CAISGAGRGETQYF. As DNA, the CDR3 is TGTGCCATCAGCGGAGCGGGCCGGGGAGAGACCCAGTACTTC. The rearrangement links TRBV10-3 to TRBJ2-5; D perhaps matches TRBD2 (6 bases). From germline, CDR1 is ENHRY and CDR2 SYGVKD. V was trimmed by 6 bases and J by 4 bases, leaving 15 bases between them. The CDR3 has 14 amino acids.

The chain couples TRBV9 to TRBJ2-1; TRBD2 matches 9 bases. This CDR3 contains 18 residues. The germline V gene has CDR1 SGDLS and CDR2 YYNGEE. The V segment lost 1 base and the J segment 6 bases; nucleotides outside the gene matches: 14. The CDR3 is CASSVPRGSGSEGNEQFF. Here the CDR3 DNA reads TGTGCCAGCAGCGTACCCCGGGGTAGCGGGAGTGAGGGCAATGAGCAGTTCTTC.